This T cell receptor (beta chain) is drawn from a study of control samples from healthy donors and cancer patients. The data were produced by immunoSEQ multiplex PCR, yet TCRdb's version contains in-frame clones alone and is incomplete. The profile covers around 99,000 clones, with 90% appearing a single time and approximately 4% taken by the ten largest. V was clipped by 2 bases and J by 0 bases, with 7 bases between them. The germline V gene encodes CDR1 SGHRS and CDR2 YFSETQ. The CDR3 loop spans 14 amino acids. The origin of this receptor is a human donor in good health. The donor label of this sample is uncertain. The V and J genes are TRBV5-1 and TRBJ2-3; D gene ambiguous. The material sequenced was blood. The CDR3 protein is CASSFDHSTDTQYF. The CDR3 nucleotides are TGCGCCAGCAGCTTTGATCATAGCACAGATACGCAGTATTTT.